This is a list of T cell receptor beta chains from one sample in a study of blood T cell repertoires in COVID-19. The method was immunoSEQ multiplex PCR; TCRdb's version includes in-frame clones alone and lacks a portion of them. The table shows more than 6,000 clones, with approximately 80% occurring only once. Sequences were obtained from peripheral blood. These receptors were taken from a human donor in a cohort sampled during active COVID-19. CDR3s include the opening cysteine and the closing phenylalanine or tryptophan. D genes are given only for firm matches. Size tells how often a clone was seen (once, few, many) or the class of an expanded clone, and some rows leave it out.

J gene,clone size,V gene,D gene,CDR3 DNA,CDR3 protein
TRBJ2-5,-,TRBV7-9,-,TGTGCCAGCGGGCCGAACAGGGAGACCCAGTACTTC,CASGPNRETQYF
TRBJ2-7,few,TRBV6-6,TRBD1,TGTGCCAGCCGACCGACAGGGACCTACGAGCAGTACTTC,CASRPTGTYEQYF
TRBJ2-2,once,TRBV21-1,-,TGTGCCAGCAGTAATGCGATATACACAGGCTTGACCGGGGAGCTGTTTTTT,CASSNAIYTGLTGELFF
TRBJ2-2,once,TRBV29-1,-,TGCAGCGTTTTCTGGACTCTTAACACCGGGGAGCTGTTTTTT,CSVFWTLNTGELFF
TRBJ1-5,-,TRBV5-1,-,TGCGCCAGCAGCTTGACGGCAGGGGATCGGCAGCCCCAGCATTTT,CASSLTAGDRQPQHF
TRBJ2-7,-,TRBV18,-,TGTGCCAGCTCACCCTACTTCAGGGACGAGCAGTACTTC,CASSPYFRDEQYF
TRBJ2-1,-,TRBV11-3,-,TGTGCCAGCAGCTTATCCGGGAGTTGGTCCTACAATGAGCAGTTCTTC,CASSLSGSWSYNEQFF
TRBJ1-4,-,TRBV15,-,TGTGCCACCAGCAGAGTGGGCAAGGTGGATGAAAAACTGTTTTTT,CATSRVGKVDEKLFF
TRBJ1-2,-,TRBV21-1,-,TGTGCCAGCAGAACAGGAGCGAACTATGGCTACACCTTC,CASRTGANYGYTF
TRBJ2-3,-,TRBV7-9,TRBD2,TGTGCCAGCAGCAGTATAGCGGGAGGAGGCACAGATACGCAGTATTTT,CASSSIAGGGTDTQYF
TRBJ2-3,-,TRBV6-4,TRBD2,TGTGCCAGCAGTGAAGGGACTAGCGGGGGGAGCACAGATACGCAGTATTTT,CASSEGTSGGSTDTQYF
TRBJ1-2,-,TRBV9,-,TGTGCCAGCAGCGTTGGTCCGACCGCGGGAGGCTACACCTTC,CASSVGPTAGGYTF
TRBJ1-5,-,TRBV2,-,TGTGCCAGCAGGGTGAGGGAAGTGCGCAATCAGCCCCAGCATTTT,CASRVREVRNQPQHF
TRBJ1-5,-,TRBV7-2,-,TGTGCCAGCAGCTTAGGAATCGGGGGCAATCAGCCCCAGCATTTT,CASSLGIGGNQPQHF
TRBJ1-3,-,TRBV5-5,-,TGTGCCAGCAGCTTGGCCGGGTCTGGAAACACCATATATTTT,CASSLAGSGNTIYF